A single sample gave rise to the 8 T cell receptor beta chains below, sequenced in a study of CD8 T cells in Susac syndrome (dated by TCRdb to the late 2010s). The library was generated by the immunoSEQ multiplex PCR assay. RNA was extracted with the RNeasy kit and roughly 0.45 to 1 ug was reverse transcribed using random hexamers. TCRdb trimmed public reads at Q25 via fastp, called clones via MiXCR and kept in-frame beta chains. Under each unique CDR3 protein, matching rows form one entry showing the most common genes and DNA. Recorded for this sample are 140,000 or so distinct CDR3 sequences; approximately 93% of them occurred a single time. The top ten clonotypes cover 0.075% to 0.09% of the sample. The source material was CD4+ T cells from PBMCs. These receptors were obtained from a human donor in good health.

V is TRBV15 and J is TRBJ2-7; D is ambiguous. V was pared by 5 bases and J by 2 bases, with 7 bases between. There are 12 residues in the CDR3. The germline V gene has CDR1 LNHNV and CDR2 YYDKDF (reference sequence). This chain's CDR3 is CATSQGPYEQYF. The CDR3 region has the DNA TGTGCCACCAGCCAAGGGCCCTACGAGCAGTACTTC.

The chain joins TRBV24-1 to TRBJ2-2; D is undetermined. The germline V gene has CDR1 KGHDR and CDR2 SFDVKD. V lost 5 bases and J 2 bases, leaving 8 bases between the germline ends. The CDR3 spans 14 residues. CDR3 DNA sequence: TGTGCCACCAGTGGGACGGGTAACACCGGGGAGCTGTTTTTT. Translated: CATSGTGNTGELFF.

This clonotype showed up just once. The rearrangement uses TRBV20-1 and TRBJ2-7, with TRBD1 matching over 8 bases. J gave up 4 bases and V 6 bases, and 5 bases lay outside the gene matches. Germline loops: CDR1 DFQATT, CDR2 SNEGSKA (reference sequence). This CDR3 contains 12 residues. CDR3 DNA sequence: TGCAGTGCGGGACAGGAGATTTACGAGCAGTACTTC. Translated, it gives CSAGQEIYEQYF.

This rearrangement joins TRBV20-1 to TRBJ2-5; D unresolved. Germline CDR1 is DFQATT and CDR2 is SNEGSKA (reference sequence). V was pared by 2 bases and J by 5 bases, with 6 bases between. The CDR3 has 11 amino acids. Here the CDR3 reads CSARRTETQYF. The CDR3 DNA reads TGCAGTGCTAGACGTACGGAGACCCAGTACTTC.

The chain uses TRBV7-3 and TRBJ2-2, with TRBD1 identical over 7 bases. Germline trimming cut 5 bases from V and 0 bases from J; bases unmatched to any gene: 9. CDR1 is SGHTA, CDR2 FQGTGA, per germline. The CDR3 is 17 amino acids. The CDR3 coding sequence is TGTGCCAGCAGCAAAGACAGGGATGCGGCGAACACCGGGGAGCTGTTTTTT. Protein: CASSKDRDAANTGELFF. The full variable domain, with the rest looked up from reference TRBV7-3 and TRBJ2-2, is GAGVSQTPSNKVTEKGKYVELRCDPISGHTALYWYRQSLGQGPEFLIYFQGTGAADDSGLPNDRFFAVRPEGSVSTLKIQRTERGDSAVYLCASSKDRDAANTGELFFGEGSRLTVL.

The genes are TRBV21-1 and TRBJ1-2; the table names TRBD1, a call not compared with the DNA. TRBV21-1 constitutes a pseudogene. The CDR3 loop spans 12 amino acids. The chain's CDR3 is CASSKVGGGYTF. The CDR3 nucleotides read TGTGCCAGCAGCAAAGTGGGGGGAGGCTACACCTTC.

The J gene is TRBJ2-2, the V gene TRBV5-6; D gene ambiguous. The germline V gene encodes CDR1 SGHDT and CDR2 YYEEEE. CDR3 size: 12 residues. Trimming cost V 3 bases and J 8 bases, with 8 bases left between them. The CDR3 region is CASSSYRGELFF. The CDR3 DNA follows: TGTGCCAGCAGCTCCTATCGGGGGGAGCTGTTTTTT.

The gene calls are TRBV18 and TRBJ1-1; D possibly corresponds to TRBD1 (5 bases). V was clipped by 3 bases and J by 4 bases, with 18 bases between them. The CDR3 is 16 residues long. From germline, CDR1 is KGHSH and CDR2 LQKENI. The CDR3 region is CASSPRGVGAGTEAFF. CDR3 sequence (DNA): TGTGCCAGCTCACCGAGGGGAGTGGGTGCCGGCACTGAAGCTTTCTTT.